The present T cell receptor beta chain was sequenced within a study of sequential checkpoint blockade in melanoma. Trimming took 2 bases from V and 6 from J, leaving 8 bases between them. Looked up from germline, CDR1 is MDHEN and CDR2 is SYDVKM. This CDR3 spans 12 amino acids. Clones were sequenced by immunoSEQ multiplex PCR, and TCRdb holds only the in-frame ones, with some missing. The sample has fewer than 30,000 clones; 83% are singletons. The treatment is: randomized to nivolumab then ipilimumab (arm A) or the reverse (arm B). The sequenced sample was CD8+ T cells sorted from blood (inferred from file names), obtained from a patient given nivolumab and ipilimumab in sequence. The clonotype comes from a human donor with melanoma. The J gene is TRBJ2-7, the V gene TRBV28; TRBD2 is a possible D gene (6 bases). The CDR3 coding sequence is TGTGCCAGCAGTTTAGGAGGGGTCGAGCAGTACTTC. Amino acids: CASSLGGVEQYF.